Listed here are 14 T cell receptor beta chains from one sample, sequenced in a study of blood T cell repertoires in COVID-19. Clones were read by immunoSEQ multiplex PCR, and TCRdb kept only the in-frame ones, dropping some. Here the sample spans 45,000 or so clones, around 79% being singletons. Sample: peripheral blood. The source is a human donor in a cohort sampled during active COVID-19.

This clone was counted between two and nine times. The V call is TRBV4-2, the J call TRBJ1-2; no clear D gene. Germline CDR1 LGHNA, CDR2 YNFKEQ. V was cut by 0 bases and J by 4 bases, with 12 bases left in between. There are 15 residues in the CDR3. The CDR3 spells CASSQDGSGSYGYTF. The DNA for the CDR3 is TGTGCCAGCAGCCAAGATGGGTCGGGGTCCTATGGCTACACCTTC.

The chain combines TRBV9 with TRBJ2-2; 12 bases map to TRBD2. V lost 4 bases and J lost 4; bases outside the gene matches: 5. The CDR3 is 16 residues long. The germline CDR1 and CDR2 sequences are SGDLS and YYNGEE. Here the CDR3 reads CASSLGTSGSTGELFF. In DNA form, the CDR3 reads TGTGCCAGCAGCCTAGGGACTAGCGGGTCCACCGGGGAGCTGTTTTTT.

The chain uses TRBV29-1 and TRBJ1-4, with TRBD1 matching 7 bases. CDR1 SQVTM and CDR2 ANQGSEA come from the germline V gene. V shed 5 bases and J 7 bases; nucleotides not matched to a gene: 16. This CDR3 has 16 amino acids. The CDR3 is CSVPLEGAGASEKLFF. The CDR3 region has the DNA TGCAGCGTTCCCTTGGAGGGGGCAGGGGCGTCTGAAAAACTGTTTTTT.

The gene calls are TRBV19 and TRBJ1-1, with a possible D match to TRBD1 (5 bases). Germline V gene sequence: CDR1 LNHDA, CDR2 SQIVND (reference sequence). V was pared by 1 base and J by 4 bases, with 13 bases between. The CDR3 covers 15 residues. CDR3 coding DNA: TGTGCCAGTAGTATAGTCGGGGGAGAGGGCACTGAAGCTTTCTTT. It translates to CASSIVGGEGTEAFF.

The chain couples TRBV5-5 to TRBJ1-5; D is unresolved. This CDR3 is built from 15 residues. Trimming pared 0 bases from V and 1 base from J, leaving 8 bases between. Germline V gives CDR1 SGHKS, CDR2 YYEKEE (reference sequence). The CDR3 loop is CASSLASSSNQPQHF. The CDR3 bases are TGTGCCAGCAGCTTGGCAAGTAGCAGCAATCAGCCCCAGCATTTT. Full variable domain (remainder filled in from reference TRBV5-5 and TRBJ1-5): DAGVTQSPTHLIKTRGQQVTLRCSPISGHKSVSWYQQVLGQGPQFIFQYYEKEERGRGNFPDRFSARQFPNYSSELNVNALLLGDSALYLCASSLASSSNQPQHFGDGTRLSIL.

In its sample, this clone was seen a few times. The V gene is TRBV6-6, the J gene TRBJ1-2, with D uncertain. CDR1 MNHNY and CDR2 SVGAGI come from the germline V gene (reference sequence). Trimming removed 7 bases from V and 6 bases from J, with 9 bases in between. The CDR3 covers 11 residues. The chain's CDR3 is CASNSGDGYTF. In DNA, the CDR3 is TGTGCCAGCAACTCAGGTGATGGCTACACCTTC.

This chain links TRBV13 with TRBJ2-5; TRBD2 agrees at 14 bases. The CDR3 has 17 amino acids. V was pared by 2 bases and J by 1 base, with 3 bases of the junction left unmatched. The V gene's germline CDR1 is PRHDT and CDR2 FYEKMQ (reference sequence). CDR3 region: CASSLRLAGGSQETQYF. The CDR3 coding sequence is TGTGCCAGCAGCTTACGACTAGCGGGAGGGAGCCAAGAGACCCAGTACTTC.

The genes are TRBV4-1 and TRBJ1-2; D is perhaps TRBD1 (5 bases). The germline gives CDR1 MGHRA, CDR2 YSYEKL. The CDR3 sequence is 18 residues long. V was pared by 0 bases and J by 5 bases, with 22 bases between. CDR3 sequence reads: CASSQDPQGPTGGYGYTF. DNA for the CDR3: TGCGCCAGCAGCCAAGATCCCCAGGGCCCGACGGGAGGGTATGGCTACACCTTC.

The chain couples TRBV23-1 to TRBJ2-1, with 7 bases lining up with TRBD2. TRBV23-1 is an open reading frame whose function is uncertain. The junction had 9 bases not matched to a gene; V was cut back by 6 bases and J by 4 bases. The CDR3 totals 15 residues. Written as DNA, the CDR3 is TGCGCCAGCAGAGGGCTCAGCGGGGATTACAATGAGCAGTTCTTC. Residues: CASRGLSGDYNEQFF.

The sample holds one count of this clone. The chain employs TRBV7-9 and TRBJ1-2; 7 bases align to TRBD1. The ends lost 3 bases at V and 0 bases at J; junction bases unmatched: 7. Per germline, CDR1 SEHNR and CDR2 FQNEAQ (reference sequence). This CDR3 contains 16 residues. The CDR3 DNA reads as TGTGCCAGCAGCTTCGGGACAGCTGAATCTAACTATGGCTACACCTTC. The encoded protein is CASSFGTAESNYGYTF.

The J gene is TRBJ2-1, the V gene TRBV19; 11 nucleotides agree with TRBD2. The CDR3 has 16 amino acids. Per germline, CDR1 LNHDA and CDR2 SQIVND (reference sequence). J gave up 4 bases and V 5 bases, and 7 bases lay outside the gene matches. CDR3 sequence reads: CASSPPGTSGYNEQFF. CDR3 sequence (DNA): TGTGCCAGTAGTCCCCCCGGGACTAGCGGATACAATGAGCAGTTCTTC.

The J gene is TRBJ2-3, the V gene TRBV5-1; 9 bases map to TRBD2. V lost 5 bases and J lost 6; bases outside the gene matches: 13. Germline CDR1 is SGHRS and CDR2 is YFSETQ. The CDR3 is 16 residues long. In nucleotides, the CDR3 is TGCGCCAGCAGTCCTCTAGCGGGGAGGAAGTTCGATACGCAGTATTTT. The encoded protein is CASSPLAGRKFDTQYF.

CDR3 sequence (DNA): TGTGCCAGCAGTCATCCGGGGCTTGGGACTACGGTTGAAGCTTTCTTT. Translated: CASSHPGLGTTVEAFF. The chain combines TRBV6-2 or TRBV6-3 with TRBJ1-1, with D possibly TRBD1 on 5 matching bases. Germline CDR1 MNHEY, CDR2 SVGEGT. V lost 5 bases and J 7 bases, leaving 23 bases between the germline ends. CDR3 length equals 16 residues.

This clone was recorded only once. The chain couples TRBV28 to TRBJ2-5; possible D gene TRBD2, 5 bases. Between the trimmed V and J ends, which lost 5 bases and 2 bases, there was a span of 12 bases. Germline V gene sequence: CDR1 MDHEN, CDR2 SYDVKM. The CDR3 sequence is 14 residues long. Here the CDR3 reads CASSLSSGQETQYF. DNA for the CDR3: TGTGCCAGCAGTCTCTCCAGCGGTCAAGAGACCCAGTACTTC.